Below, 21 T cell receptor beta chains from the same sample are listed, as sequenced in a study of a mutant IDH1 vaccine in newly diagnosed glioma. Repertoires were generated with immunoSEQ multiplex PCR, while TCRdb's copy carries only in-frame clones and drops some. The sample shows some 120,000 clones, around three quarters of them seen only once. For these TCRs, the target antigens are not known. Time point of the sample: week 11, during vaccination. Each dose delivered 300 ug of mutant IDH1 20-mer peptide subcutaneously with imiquimod. The sample was PBMCs, taken from a glioma patient whose treatment included an IDH1 peptide vaccine. The receptors come from a man aged 40-49 years with glioma.

The chain is built from TRBV21-1 and TRBJ2-1. TRBV21-1 is classified as a pseudogene. The length of the CDR3 is 15 residues. CDR3 sequence: CASSKGPQGNNEQFF. DNA of the CDR3: TGTGCCAGCAGCAAAGGCCCGCAAGGTAACAATGAGCAGTTCTTC.

The chain has TRBV21-1 and TRBJ2-1; the table's D call, TRBD1, was not checked against the DNA. TRBV21-1 is labeled a pseudogene. The CDR3 has 15 residues. The CDR3 DNA sequence: TGTGCCAGCAGCAAAGTTCCAGGGGGCAAGAATGAGCAGTTCTTC. Its translation: CASSKVPGGKNEQFF.

V usage is TRBV10-2 and J usage is TRBJ2-7; 15 nucleotides line up with TRBD2. J gave up 7 bases and V 8 bases, and 12 bases lay outside the gene matches. From germline, CDR1 is WSHSY and CDR2 SAAADI. This CDR3 has 16 residues. In DNA, the CDR3 is TGCGCCAGCTCAGGACTAGCGGGAGGGCCAGGCCGGGAGCAGTACTTC. Its translation is CASSGLAGGPGREQYF.

The chain is built from TRBV6-5 and TRBJ1-1, with 10 bases matching TRBD1. The V gene's germline CDR1 is MNHEY and CDR2 SVGAGI. V was pared by 6 bases and J by 7 bases, with 11 bases of the junction left unmatched. The CDR3 spans 15 residues. CDR3 bases: TGTGCCAGCAGCCCTAATAGACAGGGGGCGGGTGAAGCTTTCTTT. Its protein is CASSPNRQGAGEAFF.

J is TRBJ2-2 and V is TRBV6-5; D remains ambiguous. The CDR3 is made up of 14 amino acids. The germline gives CDR1 MNHEY, CDR2 SVGAGI. Trimming pared 2 bases from V and 5 bases from J, leaving 9 bases between. The CDR3 DNA is TGTGCCAGCAGTTACGGGTCTGGAACCGGGGAGCTGTTTTTT. Its protein is CASSYGSGTGELFF.

The rearrangement links TRBV7-2 to TRBJ1-5; 7 nucleotides line up with TRBD1. V was pared by 5 bases and J by 3 bases, with 4 bases of the junction left unmatched. Germline V gene lookup returns CDR1 SGHTA and CDR2 FQGNSA. This CDR3 is built from 14 residues. CDR3 nucleotides: TGTGCCAGCAGCCTAACAGGGGACAATCAGCCCCAGCATTTT. Protein product: CASSLTGDNQPQHF.

The genes are TRBV27 and TRBJ2-2; 11 positions match TRBD2. CDR1 is MNHEY and CDR2 is SMNVEV in the germline V gene (reference sequence). The V segment lost 3 bases and the J segment 2 bases; nucleotides outside the gene matches: 5. The CDR3 has 17 amino acids. CDR3: CASSFLAGGPNTGELFF. Here the CDR3 DNA reads TGTGCCAGCAGTTTTTTAGCGGGAGGGCCCAACACCGGGGAGCTGTTTTTT.

J is TRBJ1-4 and V is TRBV10-1, with no clear D. The CDR3 is 13 residues long. Trimming pared 4 bases from V and 8 bases from J, leaving 11 bases between. Germline CDR1 reads WNHNN; CDR2 reads SYGVQD (reference sequence). The CDR3 DNA is TGCGCCAGCAGTGGGAATATCGGGGAAAAACTGTTTTTT. Protein: CASSGNIGEKLFF.

The chain is built from TRBV5-5 and TRBJ2-7, with D perhaps TRBD1 (6 bases). CDR3 length: 15 residues. CDR1 and CDR2 (germline): SGHKS, YYEKEE (reference sequence). Trimming stripped 5 bases from V and 2 bases from J, with 17 bases between. The CDR3 nucleotides read TGTGCCAGCAGGAGAGGACAGACCGTCACCTACGAGCAGTACTTC. Amino acid sequence: CASRRGQTVTYEQYF.

The J gene is TRBJ1-2, the V gene TRBV5-1; 8 bases match TRBD1. Looked up from germline, CDR1 is SGHRS and CDR2 is YFSETQ. V was clipped by 2 bases and J by 6 bases; unmatched bases: 3. The CDR3 runs 13 residues. The CDR3 spells CASSLPGGNGYTF. The CDR3 DNA reads as TGCGCCAGCAGCTTACCAGGGGGCAATGGCTACACCTTC.

V gene TRBV7-2 combines with J gene TRBJ2-7; weak D call: TRBD1 (5 bases). The CDR3 sequence is 13 residues long. V lost 3 bases and J 4 bases, leaving 10 bases between the germline ends. Germline V CDR1 and CDR2: SGHTA, FQGNSA. CDR3 sequence (DNA): TGTGCCAGCAGCTTTCTACAGGTTTACGAGCAGTACTTC. Translation gives CASSFLQVYEQYF.

CDR3 in DNA: TGTGCCAGCTCATATTTCGGGTTTCACACTGAAGCTTTCTTT. Its translation: CASSYFGFHTEAFF. The chain links TRBV18 to TRBJ1-1; no reliable D call. Germline V gene data show CDR1 as KGHSH and CDR2 as LQKENI. This CDR3 region has 14 residues. Trimming removed 5 bases at V and 3 bases at J, with 13 bases between.

The V and J genes are TRBV28 and TRBJ2-5; the match to TRBD1 covers 8 bases. Trimming at V came to 6 bases and at J to 4 bases, leaving 1 base not matched to a gene. The CDR3 is made up of 12 amino acids. From germline, CDR1 is MDHEN and CDR2 SYDVKM. This chain's CDR3 is CASRDRGETQYF. The DNA for the CDR3 is TGTGCCAGCAGAGACAGGGGAGAGACCCAGTACTTC.

J is TRBJ2-5 and V is TRBV7-6, with TRBD2 matching 7 bases. The CDR3 is made up of 17 amino acids. Germline CDR1 is SGHVS and CDR2 is FNYEAQ. The V segment lost 2 bases and the J segment 5 bases; nucleotides outside the gene matches: 14. CDR3 amino acids: CASSLRASAGSFETQYF. The CDR3 DNA follows: TGTGCCAGCAGCTTACGCGCATCAGCGGGGTCCTTTGAGACCCAGTACTTC.

The chain links TRBV4-3 to TRBJ2-1, with a tentative D call TRBD1 (7 bases). The CDR3 runs 16 residues. With 0 bases removed from V and 9 bases from J, the gap between germline ends came to 18 bases. Germline V gives CDR1 LGHNA, CDR2 YSLEER. This CDR3 reads CASSQEAGGGIGEQFF. In DNA, the CDR3 is TGCGCCAGCAGCCAAGAAGCAGGGGGAGGTATTGGTGAGCAGTTCTTC.

The CDR3 is CASKKGDTQYF. CDR3 nucleotide sequence: TGTGCCAGCAAAAAAGGGGATACGCAGTATTTT. This sequence joins TRBV6-6 and TRBJ2-3, with no clear D. The CDR3 is 11 amino acids. Trimming cost V 7 bases and J 6 bases, with 8 bases left between them. Germline CDR1 reads MNHNY; CDR2 reads SVGAGI (reference sequence).

Here the CDR3 DNA reads TGTGCCAGCAGCTTATCCAGCGGCGATTACAATGAGCAGTTCTTC. Its protein product is CASSLSSGDYNEQFF. The chain joins TRBV11-2 to TRBJ2-1, with D possibly TRBD2 on 5 matching bases. Germline CDR1 is SGHAT and CDR2 is FQNNGV. The CDR3 has 15 amino acids. V gave up 2 bases and J gave up 4 bases, with 12 bases separating them. Full variable domain (outside the CDR3, taken from reference TRBV11-2 and TRBJ2-1): EAGVAQSPRYKIIEKRQSVAFWCNPISGHATLYWYQQILGQGPKLLIQFQNNGVVDDSQLPKDRFSAERLKGVDSTLKIQPAKLEDSAVYLCASSLSSGDYNEQFFGPGTRLTVL.

This clone was picked up one time. The chain joins TRBV5-1 to TRBJ1-5, with D perhaps TRBD1 (5 bases). There are 15 residues in the CDR3. The V end lost 4 bases, the J end lost 0 bases, and 11 bases lay between the germline ends. CDR1 is SGHRS and CDR2 is YFSETQ in the germline V gene. The CDR3 sequence is CASSPGGVSNQPQHF. CDR3 bases: TGCGCCAGCAGCCCCGGAGGGGTTAGCAATCAGCCCCAGCATTTT.

V gene TRBV23-1 combines with J gene TRBJ1-5, with TRBD1 identical over 7 bases. TRBV23-1 is an open reading frame, and its role is uncertain. The J segment lost 7 bases and the V segment lost 0 bases, leaving 6 bases of the junction unmatched. The CDR3 spans 15 residues. CDR3 in DNA: TGCGCCAGCAGTCAATCCGCAGGGGGTAACCAGCCCCAGCATTTT. This translates into CASSQSAGGNQPQHF.

The sample holds one count of this clone. A read error may account for a junction end that differs from germline. Written as DNA, the CDR3 is TGTGCTAGCAGCCCGGACAGGGTCCACGAGCAGTACTTC. The encoded protein is CASSPDRVHEQYF. This chain uses TRBV7-7 with TRBJ2-7, with 8 positions matching TRBD1. CDR3 length equals 13 residues. Per germline, CDR1 SSHAT and CDR2 FNYEAQ (reference sequence).

The table lists this clone with a few counts. This sequence joins TRBV5-4 and TRBJ2-6; TRBD1 aligns across 10 bases. Germline V gene lookup returns CDR1 SGHNT and CDR2 YYREEE (reference sequence). Trimming removed 3 bases from V and 0 bases from J; junction bases left unmatched: 6. The CDR3 is made up of 18 amino acids. The CDR3 spells CASSSPGQGPSGANVLTF. As DNA, the CDR3 is TGTGCCAGCAGCTCACCGGGACAGGGGCCCTCTGGGGCCAACGTCCTGACTTTC.